These 23 T cell receptor beta chains were sequenced from one sample in a study of T cell changes during pregnancy in multiple sclerosis. The assay was immunoSEQ multiplex PCR, and TCRdb's table has in-frame clones only and misses some. The sample consists of around 100,000 clones, 90% to 95% of them appearing once. Here the sequenced sample was peripheral blood, taken after pregnancy. Every receptor here comes from a female donor with multiple sclerosis, enrolled in a pregnancy study.

This chain joins TRBV6-5 and TRBJ2-2, with 7 nucleotides matching TRBD1. The CDR3 spans 14 residues. From germline, CDR1 is MNHEY and CDR2 SVGAGI. Unmatched junction bases numbered 8, after V lost 5 bases and J lost 8 bases. The CDR3 DNA is TGTGCCAGCAGTAACTACAGGGGTCCAGGGGAGCTGTTTTTT. This sequence encodes CASSNYRGPGELFF.

The rearrangement joins TRBV18 to TRBJ2-3; possibly TRBD2 for D (6 bases). The CDR3 loop spans 13 amino acids. Between the trimmed V and J ends, which lost 8 bases and 0 bases, there was a span of 9 bases. Per the germline V gene, CDR1 is KGHSH and CDR2 is LQKENI. The chain's CDR3 is CASPGTSTDTQYF. The CDR3 coding sequence is TGTGCCAGCCCCGGGACTAGCACAGATACGCAGTATTTT.

The rearrangement links TRBV6-5 to TRBJ2-2; TRBD1 might be the D (5 bases). Trimming removed 2 bases at V and 5 bases at J, with 12 bases between. CDR1 and CDR2 (germline): MNHEY, SVGAGI. The CDR3 contains 15 residues. This CDR3 is CASSYRQGSTGELFF. CDR3 coding DNA: TGTGCCAGCAGTTACAGGCAGGGTAGTACCGGGGAGCTGTTTTTT.

The V call is TRBV5-6, the J call TRBJ1-2; 10 nucleotides agree with TRBD1. Germline CDR1 SGHDT, CDR2 YYEEEE. Trimming removed 4 bases from V and 1 base from J; junction bases left unmatched: 7. This CDR3 has 16 residues. For the CDR3, the DNA is TGTGCCAGCAGCGCAGACAGGGGGCGCGGTAACTATGGCTACACCTTC. It encodes CASSADRGRGNYGYTF. The full variable domain, with the rest looked up from reference TRBV5-6 and TRBJ1-2, is DAGVTQSPTHLIKTRGQQVTLRCSPKSGHDTVSWYQQALGQGPQFIFQYYEEEERQRGNFPDRFSGHQFPNYSSELNVNALLLGDSALYLCASSADRGRGNYGYTFGSGTRLTVV.

The V and J genes are TRBV19 and TRBJ1-1; D possibly corresponds to TRBD1 (5 bases). CDR1 and CDR2 from the germline V gene are LNHDA and SQIVND (reference sequence). Trimming pared 10 bases from V and 7 bases from J, leaving 25 bases between. The CDR3 sequence is 15 residues long. This chain's CDR3 is CATRAIAGQYFEAFF. Here the CDR3 DNA reads TGTGCCACTCGGGCCATTGCAGGGCAATATTTTGAAGCTTTCTTT.

The chain employs TRBV29-1 and TRBJ2-3, with 7 bases identical to TRBD1. The trim removed 2 bases at V and 3 bases at J, leaving 2 bases unmatched. Looked up from germline, CDR1 is SQVTM and CDR2 is ANQGSEA. This CDR3 spans 13 amino acids. CDR3 protein: CSVERGQTDTQYF. CDR3 DNA: TGCAGCGTTGAAAGGGGGCAAACAGATACGCAGTATTTT.

The chain employs TRBV11-2 and TRBJ2-7, with D hard to call. The germline V gene encodes CDR1 SGHAT and CDR2 FQNNGV. V shed 4 bases and J shed 6 bases, with 16 bases lying between them. This CDR3 contains 14 residues. The CDR3 DNA reads TGTGCCAGCAGCTCCAGAATAATTACTACCGAGCAGTACTTC. Translated, it gives CASSSRIITTEQYF.

The chain employs TRBV5-1 and TRBJ1-6, with a possible D match to TRBD1 (6 bases). The CDR3 is 13 residues long. CDR1 is SGHRS and CDR2 is YFSETQ in the germline V gene. Trimming took off 3 bases at V and 10 bases at J, with 11 bases between the two ends. This chain's CDR3 is CASSSPGQSPLHF. Written as DNA, the CDR3 is TGCGCCAGCAGCTCTCCGGGACAATCACCCCTCCACTTT.

This clone has a handful of counts. The chain joins TRBV2 to TRBJ1-2, with 7 bases aligning to TRBD1. V lost 0 bases, J lost 4 bases, and 5 bases stayed unmatched. Germline values: CDR1 SNHLY, CDR2 FYNNEI. The CDR3 loop spans 15 amino acids. CDR3 bases: TGTGCCAGCAGTGAAGCCAGACAGGGCATCTATGGCTACACCTTC. It yields the protein CASSEARQGIYGYTF.

This clone is a singleton in its sample. V gene TRBV6-5 combines with J gene TRBJ2-7; 9 bases fit TRBD2. This CDR3 is 15 amino acids long. Trimming took 6 bases from V and 3 from J; bases not matched to a gene: 9. Germline loops: CDR1 MNHEY, CDR2 SVGAGI. CDR3 residues: CASRQIAGDHYEQYF. CDR3 DNA sequence: TGTGCCAGCAGGCAAATAGCGGGGGACCACTACGAGCAGTACTTC.

V and J are TRBV11-2 and TRBJ1-5; D is uncertain. The CDR3 sequence is 13 residues long. Trimming stripped 1 base from V and 7 bases from J, with 8 bases between. Germline loops: CDR1 SGHAT, CDR2 FQNNGV. The CDR3 DNA sequence: TGTGCCAGCAGCTTAGTGGGAGGACAGCCCCAGCATTTT. Amino acid sequence: CASSLVGGQPQHF.

This chain uses TRBV6-5 with TRBJ1-5; 7 bases fit TRBD1. Per the germline V gene, CDR1 is MNHEY and CDR2 is SVGAGI. The CDR3 consists of 14 residues. The V and J ends lost 7 bases and 8 bases, in that order; junction bases with no gene match: 11. The CDR3 nucleotides are TGTGCCAGCAAAGACAGGGCCGGGTTTGAGCCCCAGCATTTT. This encodes CASKDRAGFEPQHF.

In its sample, this clone was seen once. The V and J genes are TRBV11-2 and TRBJ2-5; 7 bases are shared with TRBD1. The V segment lost 8 bases and the J segment 1 base; nucleotides outside the gene matches: 13. The CDR3 contains 16 residues. Germline V lookup: CDR1 SGHAT, CDR2 FQNNGV. CDR3 sequence (DNA): TGTGCCAGCGGGTCAATCGGAAGACAGGGCCAAGAGACCCAGTACTTC. It specifies CASGSIGRQGQETQYF.

The chain joins TRBV2 to TRBJ1-4, with 9 positions matching TRBD1. The germline V gene has CDR1 SNHLY and CDR2 FYNNEI. Germline trimming cut 3 bases from V and 6 bases from J; bases unmatched to any gene: 5. The CDR3 is 15 residues long. The CDR3 DNA follows: TGTGCCAGCAGTGACCAACAGGGGGCTTATGAAAAACTGTTTTTT. This codes for CASSDQQGAYEKLFF.

The chain is built from TRBV2 and TRBJ2-5, with 8 bases aligning to TRBD1. The CDR3 spans 14 residues. In germline, CDR1 is SNHLY, CDR2 FYNNEI. The trim removed 3 bases at V and 5 bases at J, leaving 5 bases unmatched. The CDR3 region is CASSDQGAGETQYF. Written as DNA, the CDR3 is TGTGCCAGCAGTGACCAGGGGGCAGGGGAGACCCAGTACTTC.

This clone was recorded only once. The rearrangement uses TRBV10-3 and TRBJ1-2, with D hard to call. Germline V gives CDR1 ENHRY, CDR2 SYGVKD. V shed 4 bases and J shed 7 bases, with 13 bases lying between them. The CDR3 consists of 13 residues. The CDR3 region has the DNA TGTGCCATCAGTGTAGAGGCCATGGGTGGCTACACCTTC. As protein: CAISVEAMGGYTF.

The chain uses TRBV14 and TRBJ2-7; 10 bases match TRBD1. CDR1 is SGHDN and CDR2 is FVKESK in the germline V gene. Losses at the gene ends were 5 bases for V and 3 bases for J; bases not matched to a gene: 7. The CDR3 runs to 15 residues. The CDR3 DNA follows: TGTGCCAGCAGCTCACGACAGGGGGCTGTCTACGAGCAGTACTTC. Translation: CASSSRQGAVYEQYF.

This chain joins TRBV5-4 and TRBJ1-2; TRBD1 is a possible D gene (6 bases). The CDR3 spans 15 residues. CDR1 and CDR2 (germline): SGHNT, YYREEE (reference sequence). Trimming left V 0 bases short and J 4 bases short, with 13 bases between. The CDR3 DNA reads as TGTGCCAGCAGCTTGGGGACAGCAACCTTCTATGGCTACACCTTC. Protein product: CASSLGTATFYGYTF.

The chain combines TRBV19 with TRBJ2-3, with 7 bases aligning to TRBD2. The CDR3 runs 15 residues. V lost 5 bases, J lost 0 bases, and 5 bases stayed unmatched. The germline V gene has CDR1 LNHDA and CDR2 SQIVND (reference sequence). In nucleotides, the CDR3 is TGTGCCAGTAGTCCTTGGCGGGGGAGCACAGATACGCAGTATTTT. Translation gives CASSPWRGSTDTQYF.

The chain has TRBV29-1 and TRBJ2-7; 8 bases line up with TRBD1. The CDR3 is 12 amino acids. Germline V lookup: CDR1 SQVTM, CDR2 ANQGSEA. Trimming removed 4 bases from V and 6 bases from J; junction bases left unmatched: 5. The CDR3: CSVGPDRGEQYF. In nucleotides, the CDR3 is TGCAGCGTTGGCCCAGACAGGGGCGAGCAGTACTTC.

The chain is built from TRBV30 and TRBJ1-2; 9 bases align to TRBD1. The V gene end was trimmed by 1 base and the J gene end by 7 bases; junction bases not matched to a gene: 7. Germline CDR1 GTSNPN, CDR2 SVGIG (reference sequence). This CDR3 contains 14 residues. The CDR3 nucleotides are TGTGCCTGGAGTGGGGGACAGGGTGCGATTGGCTACACCTTC. Residues: CAWSGGQGAIGYTF. Filled out from reference TRBV30 and TRBJ1-2, the complete variable domain reads SQTIHQWPATLVQPVGSPLSLECTVEGTSNPNLYWYRQAAGRGLQLLFYSVGIGQISSEVPQNLSASRPQDRQFILSSKKLLLSDSGFYLCAWSGGQGAIGYTFGSGTRLTVV.

V usage is TRBV29-1 and J usage is TRBJ1-5; possible D gene TRBD1, 6 bases. The ends were cut back, 2 bases at V and 6 bases at J, with 11 bases in the middle. The CDR3 has 13 amino acids. The germline gives CDR1 SQVTM, CDR2 ANQGSEA. The CDR3 DNA sequence: TGCAGCGTTGAAATGGGGGCGGGTCAGCCCCAGCATTTT. It yields the protein CSVEMGAGQPQHF.

In its sample, this clone was seen once. The gene calls are TRBV18 and TRBJ1-5; perhaps TRBD1 as D (6 bases). This CDR3 is built from 15 residues. V was cut by 3 bases and J by 6 bases, with 15 bases left in between. CDR1 is KGHSH, CDR2 LQKENI, per germline. Here the CDR3 DNA reads TGTGCCAGCTCACCGGGAGGGGGGAACGGTCAGCCCCAGCATTTT. This encodes CASSPGGGNGQPQHF.